The rows below give T cell receptor beta chains drawn from one sample of a study of T cell responses to AZD1222 COVID-19 vaccine. The assay was immunoSEQ multiplex PCR, and TCRdb's table has in-frame clones only and misses some. The repertoire includes 120,000 to 150,000 clones, around 90% of them detected once, and under 5.5% sits in the top ten. This material consisted of peripheral blood, taken 28 days after the second dose of the MenACWY control vaccine. These receptors all come from an adult who received the MenACWY meningococcal vaccine as a control. Both conserved end residues are part of each CDR3. Each record gives: clone size, V gene, J gene, D gene, CDR3 protein, CDR3 DNA. D genes are given only for firm matches. A row's size may be missing; if present it is once, few, many or a size class.

clone size: .
V gene: TRBV5-1
J gene: TRBJ2-1
D gene: TRBD2
CDR3 protein: CASSAASGGALEQFF
CDR3 DNA: TGCGCCAGCAGCGCAGCTAGCGGGGGGGCTTTAGAGCAGTTCTTC

clone size: .
V gene: TRBV24-1
J gene: TRBJ1-2
D gene: TRBD1
CDR3 protein: CATSGQGGYYGYTF
CDR3 DNA: TGTGCCACCAGTGGACAGGGAGGGTACTATGGCTACACCTTC

clone size: .
V gene: TRBV4-3
J gene: TRBJ1-2
D gene: .
CDR3 protein: CASSQDGQYSHGYTF
CDR3 DNA: TGCGCCAGCAGCCAAGATGGGCAGTACTCGCATGGCTACACCTTC

clone size: .
V gene: TRBV7-2
J gene: TRBJ2-3
D gene: .
CDR3 protein: CASSDTGLNTDTQYF
CDR3 DNA: TGTGCCAGCAGCGACACAGGGTTGAACACAGATACGCAGTATTTT

clone size: once
V gene: TRBV9
J gene: TRBJ1-2
D gene: TRBD1
CDR3 protein: CASSPTGFDGYTF
CDR3 DNA: TGTGCCAGCAGCCCGACAGGGTTTGATGGCTACACCTTC

clone size: .
V gene: TRBV11-3
J gene: TRBJ1-1
D gene: .
CDR3 protein: CASSPLGGEAFF
CDR3 DNA: TGTGCCAGCAGCCCCCTTGGAGGTGAAGCTTTCTTT

clone size: .
V gene: TRBV7-2
J gene: TRBJ1-2
D gene: TRBD1
CDR3 protein: CASSLAGTGVIGYTF
CDR3 DNA: TGTGCCAGCAGCTTAGCCGGGACAGGGGTTATTGGCTACACCTTC

clone size: .
V gene: TRBV7-2
J gene: TRBJ2-3
D gene: TRBD2
CDR3 protein: CASSLMGLAAHTQYF
CDR3 DNA: TGTGCCAGCAGCTTAATGGGACTAGCCGCTCATACGCAGTATTTT

clone size: .
V gene: TRBV7-8
J gene: TRBJ1-2
D gene: TRBD1
CDR3 protein: CASSLDRGDYTF
CDR3 DNA: TGTGCCAGCAGCTTAGACAGGGGTGACTACACCTTC

clone size: .
V gene: TRBV24-1
J gene: TRBJ2-5
D gene: TRBD1
CDR3 protein: CATSDDRVDQETQYF
CDR3 DNA: TGTGCCACCAGTGATGACAGGGTAGACCAAGAGACCCAGTACTTC

clone size: .
V gene: TRBV4-3
J gene: TRBJ1-1
D gene: .
CDR3 protein: CASSQGTSGTPLNTEAFF
CDR3 DNA: TGCGCCAGCAGCCAAGGTACGAGCGGAACACCGTTGAACACTGAAGCTTTCTTT

clone size: few
V gene: TRBV21-1
J gene: TRBJ2-1
D gene: .
CDR3 protein: CASSRPRGGFFIEQFF
CDR3 DNA: TGTGCCAGCAGTCGACCTAGGGGGGGGTTTTTCATTGAGCAGTTCTTC

clone size: .
V gene: TRBV6-2/TRBV6-3
J gene: TRBJ2-7
D gene: .
CDR3 protein: CASSYSPGQTYEQYF
CDR3 DNA: TGTGCCAGCAGTTACAGTCCCGGACAGACCTACGAGCAGTACTTC

clone size: .
V gene: TRBV4-3
J gene: TRBJ2-7
D gene: .
CDR3 protein: CASSQGDAYEQYF
CDR3 DNA: TGCGCCAGCAGCCAAGGAGACGCCTACGAGCAGTACTTC

clone size: .
V gene: TRBV19
J gene: TRBJ2-7
D gene: .
CDR3 protein: CASSRTGSSYEQYF
CDR3 DNA: TGTGCCAGTAGTAGGACGGGGAGCTCCTACGAGCAGTACTTC

clone size: .
V gene: TRBV5-1
J gene: TRBJ1-5
D gene: .
CDR3 protein: CASSLAGGNQPQHF
CDR3 DNA: TGCGCCAGCAGCTTGGCGGGAGGGAATCAGCCCCAGCATTTT

clone size: .
V gene: TRBV2
J gene: TRBJ2-7
D gene: .
CDR3 protein: CASRPPRTDGPYEQYF
CDR3 DNA: TGTGCCAGCAGGCCCCCTAGGACAGATGGCCCCTACGAGCAGTACTTC

clone size: once
V gene: TRBV9
J gene: TRBJ2-5
D gene: TRBD2
CDR3 protein: CASSVSFGLAGDVGTQYF
CDR3 DNA: TGTGCCAGCAGCGTAAGCTTCGGACTAGCGGGAGATGTCGGGACCCAGTACTTC

clone size: .
V gene: TRBV7-8
J gene: TRBJ2-3
D gene: .
CDR3 protein: CASSYGRASTDTQYF
CDR3 DNA: TGTGCCAGCAGCTACGGACGGGCGAGCACAGATACGCAGTATTTT

clone size: .
V gene: TRBV5-6
J gene: TRBJ1-6
D gene: TRBD1
CDR3 protein: CASSRKDRWNNSPLHF
CDR3 DNA: TGTGCCAGCAGTCGGAAGGACAGGTGGAATAATTCACCCCTCCACTTT

clone size: few
V gene: TRBV6-2/TRBV6-3
J gene: TRBJ1-1
D gene: TRBD1
CDR3 protein: CASSYSAGGNTEAFF
CDR3 DNA: TGTGCCAGCAGTTACTCAGCAGGGGGAAACACTGAAGCTTTCTTT

clone size: .
V gene: TRBV4-3
J gene: TRBJ2-3
D gene: .
CDR3 protein: CASSQVNGFTDTQYF
CDR3 DNA: TGCGCCAGCAGCCAAGTGAACGGCTTCACAGATACGCAGTATTTT

clone size: .
V gene: TRBV15
J gene: TRBJ2-5
D gene: .
CDR3 protein: CATSRVPIQETQYF
CDR3 DNA: TGTGCCACCAGCAGAGTGCCCATCCAAGAGACCCAGTACTTC

clone size: .
V gene: TRBV28
J gene: TRBJ1-5
D gene: TRBD1
CDR3 protein: CASRTGGSNQPQHF
CDR3 DNA: TGTGCCAGCCGCACAGGGGGAAGCAATCAGCCCCAGCATTTT

clone size: .
V gene: TRBV21-1
J gene: TRBJ1-5
D gene: .
CDR3 protein: CASAPSADGNQPQHF
CDR3 DNA: TGTGCCAGCGCCCCGTCGGCGGACGGCAATCAGCCCCAGCATTTT

clone size: .
V gene: TRBV7-9
J gene: TRBJ1-1
D gene: .
CDR3 protein: CASSLGARRNTEAFF
CDR3 DNA: TGTGCCAGCAGCTTAGGGGCCAGAAGGAACACTGAAGCTTTCTTT

clone size: .
V gene: TRBV9
J gene: TRBJ2-3
D gene: .
CDR3 protein: CASSVGRTETDTQYF
CDR3 DNA: TGTGCCAGCAGCGTAGGCCGGACGGAGACAGATACGCAGTATTTT

clone size: .
V gene: TRBV3-1/TRBV3-2
J gene: TRBJ2-5
D gene: .
CDR3 protein: CASSLRGSSKTQYF
CDR3 DNA: TGTGCCAGCAGCCTGAGGGGGAGTTCAAAGACCCAGTACTTC

clone size: .
V gene: TRBV3-1/TRBV3-2
J gene: TRBJ2-3
D gene: .
CDR3 protein: CASSRGGDTQYF
CDR3 DNA: TGTGCCAGCAGCCGGGGTGGAGATACGCAGTATTTT

clone size: .
V gene: TRBV25-1
J gene: TRBJ2-5
D gene: .
CDR3 protein: CASSEWSGSRETQYF
CDR3 DNA: TGTGCCAGCAGTGAATGGTCAGGGAGTCGAGAGACCCAGTACTTC

clone size: .
V gene: TRBV6-5
J gene: TRBJ1-1
D gene: TRBD1
CDR3 protein: CASSRTGVGTEAFF
CDR3 DNA: TGTGCCAGCAGCCGAACAGGGGTCGGGACTGAAGCTTTCTTT

clone size: .
V gene: TRBV5-4
J gene: TRBJ1-1
D gene: TRBD1
CDR3 protein: CASSRTGENTEAFF
CDR3 DNA: TGTGCCAGCAGCCGGACAGGCGAGAACACTGAAGCTTTCTTT

clone size: .
V gene: TRBV2
J gene: TRBJ2-5
D gene: .
CDR3 protein: CASGLETQYF
CDR3 DNA: TGTGCCAGCGGGCTGGAGACCCAGTACTTC

clone size: .
V gene: TRBV6-5
J gene: TRBJ1-2
D gene: .
CDR3 protein: CASSPDGTDYGYTF
CDR3 DNA: TGTGCCAGCAGCCCGGACGGGACGGACTATGGCTACACCTTC

clone size: .
V gene: TRBV10-3
J gene: TRBJ1-1
D gene: .
CDR3 protein: CAISGGWGRDTEAFF
CDR3 DNA: TGTGCCATCAGTGGGGGGTGGGGGCGAGACACTGAAGCTTTCTTT

clone size: .
V gene: TRBV19
J gene: TRBJ1-4
D gene: TRBD1
CDR3 protein: CATLPTGTFREKLFF
CDR3 DNA: TGTGCCACCCTTCCGACAGGGACATTCCGGGAAAAACTGTTTTTT

clone size: .
V gene: TRBV18
J gene: TRBJ2-6
D gene: .
CDR3 protein: CASSPAAGWGANVLTF
CDR3 DNA: TGTGCCAGCTCACCCGCGGCGGGGTGGGGGGCCAACGTCCTGACTTTC

clone size: .
V gene: TRBV19
J gene: TRBJ1-2
D gene: .
CDR3 protein: CASSPAGQAGNYGYTF
CDR3 DNA: TGTGCCAGTAGTCCTGCTGGGCAGGCGGGGAACTATGGCTACACCTTC

clone size: .
V gene: TRBV4-3
J gene: TRBJ2-3
D gene: .
CDR3 protein: CASSLRGGQMDTQYF
CDR3 DNA: TGCGCCAGCAGCCTCCGGGGGGGACAGATGGATACGCAGTATTTT

clone size: .
V gene: TRBV9
J gene: TRBJ2-2
D gene: .
CDR3 protein: CASAAGAKNTGELFF
CDR3 DNA: TGTGCCAGTGCGGCGGGCGCGAAGAACACCGGGGAGCTGTTTTTT

clone size: once
V gene: TRBV18
J gene: TRBJ1-4
D gene: TRBD1
CDR3 protein: CASSRGQVLNEKLFF
CDR3 DNA: TGTGCCAGCTCACGCGGACAGGTACTTAATGAAAAACTGTTTTTT

clone size: .
V gene: TRBV11-2
J gene: TRBJ2-3
D gene: .
CDR3 protein: CASSRDRLGITDTQYF
CDR3 DNA: TGTGCCAGCAGCCGCGATCGACTGGGAATCACAGATACGCAGTATTTT

clone size: .
V gene: TRBV7-2
J gene: TRBJ1-5
D gene: TRBD1
CDR3 protein: CASSLTGGQPQHF
CDR3 DNA: TGTGCCAGCAGCCTGACAGGGGGGCAGCCCCAGCATTTT

clone size: .
V gene: TRBV7-9
J gene: TRBJ1-1
D gene: .
CDR3 protein: CASSLVRVRNTEAFF
CDR3 DNA: TGTGCCAGCAGCTTAGTAAGGGTAAGGAACACTGAAGCTTTCTTT